The 6 T cell receptor beta chains listed next were all sequenced from one sample in a study of shared clonotypes between healthy human individuals. TCRdb's copy holds only in-frame clones and misses some; the assay was immunoSEQ multiplex PCR. This sample has millions of clones, with more than 90% found just once. Sequencing was done on a sample of naive CD4+ T cells sorted from blood. Subset indicated: CD45RA+ positively selected. The receptors were gathered from a man younger than 35 in good health.

With regard to this clone: Other DNA sequences in the sample encode the same CDR3. The genes are TRBV7-2 and TRBJ2-5; TRBD1 might be the D (6 bases). The V gene lost 6 bases and the J gene lost 5 bases, with 10 bases spanning the gap. Germline V gene data show CDR1 as SGHTA and CDR2 as FQGNSA. This CDR3 is 12 amino acids long. In DNA, the CDR3 is TGTGCCAGCAGTTCAAGGGGGGAGACCCAGTACTTC. Its translation is CASSSRGETQYF.

This rearrangement joins TRBV18 to TRBJ2-3, with D possibly being TRBD2 (6 bases). Germline V gene lookup returns CDR1 KGHSH and CDR2 LQKENI. The CDR3 consists of 15 residues. V gave up 3 bases and J gave up 4 bases, with 14 bases separating them. Here the CDR3 reads CASSPGGSPPDTQYF. The CDR3 DNA sequence: TGTGCCAGCTCACCTGGAGGGAGTCCCCCAGATACGCAGTATTTT.

This chain connects TRBV25-1 to TRBJ2-5; possibly TRBD1 for D (6 bases). Gene TRBJ2-7 matches the end of the DNA better, so the J call may be wrong. Germline V gives CDR1 MGHDK, CDR2 SYGVNS. This CDR3 region has 13 residues. CDR3 loop: CASTGAGYNEQYF. CDR3 coding DNA: TGTGCCAGCACAGGGGCAGGGTACAACGAGCAGTACTTC.

Comments on this clone: Different DNA sequences within this sample yield the same CDR3. The chain recombines TRBV5-4 with TRBJ1-5; D is unclear. Germline-derived CDR1 and CDR2 are SGHNT and YYREEE (reference sequence). Trimming took 0 bases from V and 2 from J, leaving 3 bases between them. This CDR3 comprises 13 residues. In DNA, the CDR3 is TGTGCCAGCAGCTTGGCTGGCAATCAGCCCCAGCATTTT. It specifies CASSLAGNQPQHF.

A few counts support this clone. The same CDR3 is also encoded by other DNA sequences in this sample. The V call is TRBV20-1, the J call TRBJ2-7; D is undetermined. From germline, CDR1 is DFQATT and CDR2 SNEGSKA (reference sequence). This CDR3 region has 11 residues. V was clipped by 0 bases and J by 4 bases, with 4 bases between them. CDR3 in DNA: TGCAGTGCTAGAGATTTATACGAGCAGTACTTC. As protein: CSARDLYEQYF.

The J gene is TRBJ2-7, the V gene TRBV5-6; 7 nucleotides match TRBD1. The CDR3 runs 15 residues. Looked up from germline, CDR1 is SGHDT and CDR2 is YYEEEE. The J segment lost 5 bases and the V segment lost 6 bases, leaving 14 bases of the junction unmatched. CDR3 loop: CASTILDRPEDEQYF. The CDR3 nucleotides read TGTGCCAGCACCATCCTGGACAGGCCCGAGGACGAGCAGTACTTC.